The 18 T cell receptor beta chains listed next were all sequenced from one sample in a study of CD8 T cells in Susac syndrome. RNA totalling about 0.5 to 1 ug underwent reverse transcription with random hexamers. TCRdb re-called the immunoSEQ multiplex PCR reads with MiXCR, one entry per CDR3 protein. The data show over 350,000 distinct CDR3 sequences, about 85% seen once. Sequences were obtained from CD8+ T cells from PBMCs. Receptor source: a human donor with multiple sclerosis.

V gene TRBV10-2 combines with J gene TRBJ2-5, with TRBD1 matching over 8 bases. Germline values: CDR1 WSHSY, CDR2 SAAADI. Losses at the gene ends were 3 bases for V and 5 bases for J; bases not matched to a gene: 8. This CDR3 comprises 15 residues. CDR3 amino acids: CASSDSGGVGETQYF. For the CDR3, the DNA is TGCGCCAGCAGTGATTCAGGGGGCGTCGGGGAGACCCAGTACTTC.

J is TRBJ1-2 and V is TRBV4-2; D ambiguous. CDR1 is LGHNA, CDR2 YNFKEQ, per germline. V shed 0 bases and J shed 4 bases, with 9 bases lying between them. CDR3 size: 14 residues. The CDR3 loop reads CASSQEDVSYGYTF. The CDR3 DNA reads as TGTGCCAGCAGCCAAGAGGACGTCTCCTATGGCTACACCTTC.

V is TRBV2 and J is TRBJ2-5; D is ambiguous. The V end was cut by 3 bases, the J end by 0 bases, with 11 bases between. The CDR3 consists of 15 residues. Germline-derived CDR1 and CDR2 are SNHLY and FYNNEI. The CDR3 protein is CASSDLDSYQETQYF. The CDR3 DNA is TGTGCCAGCAGTGACCTAGACTCGTACCAAGAGACCCAGTACTTC.

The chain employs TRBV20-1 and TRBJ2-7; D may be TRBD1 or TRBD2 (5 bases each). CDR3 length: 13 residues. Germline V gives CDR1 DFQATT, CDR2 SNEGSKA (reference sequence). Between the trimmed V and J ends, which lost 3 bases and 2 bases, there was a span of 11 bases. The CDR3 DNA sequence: TGCAGTGCTAGGGGGGTCGGACCCTACGAGCAGTACTTC. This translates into CSARGVGPYEQYF.

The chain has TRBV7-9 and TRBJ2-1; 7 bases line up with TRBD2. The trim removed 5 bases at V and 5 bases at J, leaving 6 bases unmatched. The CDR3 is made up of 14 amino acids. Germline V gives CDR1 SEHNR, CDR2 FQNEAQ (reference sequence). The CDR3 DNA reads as TGTGCCAGCAGCCATGGACTAGGGGACAATGAGCAGTTCTTC. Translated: CASSHGLGDNEQFF.

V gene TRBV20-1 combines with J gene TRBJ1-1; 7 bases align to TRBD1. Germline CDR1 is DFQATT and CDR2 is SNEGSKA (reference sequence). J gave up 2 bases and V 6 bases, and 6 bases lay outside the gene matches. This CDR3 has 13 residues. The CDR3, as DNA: TGCAGTGCCCTTGGGACAGCAAACACTGAAGCTTTCTTT. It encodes CSALGTANTEAFF.

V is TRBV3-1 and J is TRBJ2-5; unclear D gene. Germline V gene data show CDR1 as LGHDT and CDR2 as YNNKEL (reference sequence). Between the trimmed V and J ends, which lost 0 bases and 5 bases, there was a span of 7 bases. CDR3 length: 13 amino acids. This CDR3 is CASSQEPGETQYF. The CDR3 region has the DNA TGTGCCAGCAGCCAAGAACCCGGGGAGACCCAGTACTTC.

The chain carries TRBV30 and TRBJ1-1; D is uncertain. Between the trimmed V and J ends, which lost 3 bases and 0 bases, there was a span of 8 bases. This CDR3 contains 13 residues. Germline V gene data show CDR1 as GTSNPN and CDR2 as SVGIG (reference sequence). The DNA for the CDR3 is TGTGCCTGGAGGGGTCCTATGAACACTGAAGCTTTCTTT. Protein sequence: CAWRGPMNTEAFF.

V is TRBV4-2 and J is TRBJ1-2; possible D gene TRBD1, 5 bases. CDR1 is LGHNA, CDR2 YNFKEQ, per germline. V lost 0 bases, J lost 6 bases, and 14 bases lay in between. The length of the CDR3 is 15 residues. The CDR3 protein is CASSQDLGEKDGYTF. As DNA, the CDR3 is TGTGCCAGCAGCCAAGATTTGGGGGAGAAGGATGGCTACACCTTC.

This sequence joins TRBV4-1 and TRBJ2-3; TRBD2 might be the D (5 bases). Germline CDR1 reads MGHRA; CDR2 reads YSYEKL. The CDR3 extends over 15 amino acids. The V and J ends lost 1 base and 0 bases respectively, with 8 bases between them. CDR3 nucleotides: TGCGCCAGCAGCCAAGGGGAGAGTAGCACAGATACGCAGTATTTT. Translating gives CASSQGESSTDTQYF.

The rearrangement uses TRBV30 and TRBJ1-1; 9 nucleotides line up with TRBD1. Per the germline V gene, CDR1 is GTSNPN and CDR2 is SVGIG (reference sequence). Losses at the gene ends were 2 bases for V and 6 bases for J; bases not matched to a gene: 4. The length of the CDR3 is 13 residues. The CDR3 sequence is CAWSYGTGSEAFF. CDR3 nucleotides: TGTGCCTGGAGTTACGGGACAGGGTCTGAAGCTTTCTTT.

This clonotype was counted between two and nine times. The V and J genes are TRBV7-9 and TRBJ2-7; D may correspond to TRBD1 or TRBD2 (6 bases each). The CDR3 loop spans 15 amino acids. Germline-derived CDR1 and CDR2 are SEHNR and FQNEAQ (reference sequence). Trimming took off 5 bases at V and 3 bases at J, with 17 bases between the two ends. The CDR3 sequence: CASSPRGGSNYEQYF. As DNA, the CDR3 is TGTGCCAGCAGCCCACGAGGGGGGAGTAACTACGAGCAGTACTTC.

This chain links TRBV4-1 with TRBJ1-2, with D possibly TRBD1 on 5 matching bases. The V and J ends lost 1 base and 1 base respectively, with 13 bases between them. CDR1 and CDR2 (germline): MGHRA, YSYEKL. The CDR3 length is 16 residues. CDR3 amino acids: CASSQARGDLNYGYTF. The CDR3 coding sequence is TGCGCCAGCAGCCAAGCCCGGGGGGACCTTAACTATGGCTACACCTTC.

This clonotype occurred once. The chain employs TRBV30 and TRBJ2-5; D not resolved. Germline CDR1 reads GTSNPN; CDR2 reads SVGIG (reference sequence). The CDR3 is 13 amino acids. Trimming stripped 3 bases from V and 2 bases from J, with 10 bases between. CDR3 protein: CAWRNGWQETQYF. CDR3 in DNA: TGTGCCTGGAGAAACGGGTGGCAAGAGACCCAGTACTTC.

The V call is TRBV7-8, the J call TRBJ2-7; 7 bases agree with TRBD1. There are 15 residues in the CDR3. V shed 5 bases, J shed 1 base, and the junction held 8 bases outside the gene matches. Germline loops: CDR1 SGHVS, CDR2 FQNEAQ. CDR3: CASSPDRVPSYEQYF. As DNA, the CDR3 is TGTGCCAGCAGCCCCGACAGGGTACCATCCTACGAGCAGTACTTC.

The CDR3 here is CASSQAVDSGRLEQYF. The CDR3 DNA reads TGCGCCAGCAGCCAAGCCGTTGATAGCGGGAGACTCGAGCAGTACTTC. The rearrangement links TRBV4-1 to TRBJ2-7; 9 bases fit TRBD2. CDR3 length: 16 residues. V shed 1 base and J 6 bases; nucleotides not matched to a gene: 10. The germline CDR1 and CDR2 sequences are MGHRA and YSYEKL.

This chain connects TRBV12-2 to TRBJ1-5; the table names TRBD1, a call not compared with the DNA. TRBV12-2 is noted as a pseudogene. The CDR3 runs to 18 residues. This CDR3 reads CASRLDPFRKGSNQPQHF. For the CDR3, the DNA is TGTGCAAGTCGCTTAGACCCTTTTAGGAAAGGGAGCAATCAGCCCCAGCATTTT.

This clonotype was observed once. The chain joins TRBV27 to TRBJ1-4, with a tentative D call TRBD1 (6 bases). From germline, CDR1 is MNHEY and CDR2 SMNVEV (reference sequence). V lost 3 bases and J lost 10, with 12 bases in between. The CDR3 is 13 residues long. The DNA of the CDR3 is TGTGCCAGCAGTTTGGGGGCCTCTGCAAAACTGTTTTTT. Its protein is CASSLGASAKLFF.